These 6 T cell receptor beta chains were all obtained from the same sample, sequenced in a study of T cells in Graves' hyperthyroidism and ophthalmopathy (dated by TCRdb to between 2018 and 2021). Library prep was done by multiplex PCR. These reads were obtained on an Illumina HiSeq 2000. Amplification of TCR beta CDR3 regions was carried out from RNA transcripts. For the first round of RT-PCR on the TCR CDR3, the HTBI primer set was used together with the Qiagen OneStep RT-PCR kit. TCRdb passed the public sequencing reads through fastp at Q25 and MiXCR, retaining productive beta sequences. One record per CDR3 amino acid sequence lists the most common genes and DNA. The sample records approximately 520,000 distinct CDR3 sequences, less than 25% of which are singletons. The ten largest clonotypes hold around a quarter of the sample. Sample: blood. Receptors were obtained from a man in his late teens or twenties with Graves' hyperthyroidism.

The table lists this clonotype with many counts. The gene calls are TRBV30 and TRBJ2-7; weak D call: TRBD2 (5 bases). This CDR3 region has 12 residues. V shed 2 bases and J shed 9 bases, with 14 bases lying between them. The germline CDR1 and CDR2 sequences are GTSNPN and SVGIG (reference sequence). The CDR3 DNA is TGTGCCTGGAGTAGCCTCCCCCGGGGGCAGTACTTC. Translation: CAWSSLPRGQYF.

This clonotype was picked up many times. CDR3 residues: CASSVGGQPMNTEAFF. The DNA of the CDR3 is TGCGCCAGCAGCGTGGGGGGACAGCCGATGAACACTGAAGCTTTCTTT. The chain links TRBV5-1 to TRBJ1-1; 7 positions match TRBD1. Losses at the gene ends were 4 bases for V and 0 bases for J; bases not matched to a gene: 9. The CDR3 totals 16 residues. CDR1 SGHRS and CDR2 YFSETQ come from the germline V gene.

This clonotype came up many times. The rearrangement joins TRBV11-2 to TRBJ1-1, with D hard to call. Germline V gene sequence: CDR1 SGHAT, CDR2 FQNNGV. Trimming shortened V by 2 bases and J by 8 bases, and 12 bases separated the two germline ends. CDR3 length: 13 amino acids. The CDR3 here is CASSLNFAAEAFF. The CDR3 DNA reads as TGTGCCAGCAGCTTAAATTTCGCGGCAGAAGCTTTCTTT.

This clonotype has at least ten counts. The chain uses TRBV28 and TRBJ2-7, with TRBD2 matching over 9 bases. Germline CDR1 reads MDHEN; CDR2 reads SYDVKM. The CDR3 runs 13 residues. The trim removed 1 base at V and 7 bases at J, leaving 2 bases unmatched. CDR3 DNA: TGTGCCAGCAGTTTATCGCTAGCGGGGGAGCAGTACTTC. This translates into CASSLSLAGEQYF.

This clonotype was recorded many times. The genes are TRBV29-1 and TRBJ2-5; tentative D call: TRBD2 (6 bases). This CDR3 comprises 15 residues. V gave up 4 bases and J gave up 1 base, with 16 bases separating them. The germline V gene has CDR1 SQVTM and CDR2 ANQGSEA. The chain's CDR3 is CSVVKLGLRQETQYF. CDR3 in DNA: TGCAGCGTTGTAAAACTGGGACTGCGCCAAGAGACCCAGTACTTC.

Many counts were recorded for this clonotype. This sequence joins TRBV12-3 or TRBV12-4 and TRBJ2-7; TRBD1 matches at 12 bases. The CDR3 is 19 residues long. The V segment lost 4 bases and the J segment 3 bases; nucleotides outside the gene matches: 16. The CDR3 spells CASSSLRDRGQISDYEQYF. The CDR3 DNA follows: TGTGCCAGCAGTTCCCTCCGGGACAGGGGGCAAATTTCCGACTACGAGCAGTACTTC.